Following are 3 T cell receptor beta chains from one sample sequenced in a study of regulatory T cells in long-lasting Graves disease. Noted time point: newly diagnosed GD, antithyroid drugs for less than 3 months. Generation of the TCR library employed RNA extracted from PBMCs. The authors built TCR beta libraries using iRepertoire HTBI primers and Arm-PCR of CDR3 regions. Using its own MiXCR run on the multiplex PCR reads, TCRdb lists one record per CDR3 protein. The table includes fewer than 500,000 distinct CDR3 sequences, roughly 17% detected once. The data were also submitted as part of a second study, on T cells in Graves' hyperthyroidism and ophthalmopathy.

The specimen was peripheral blood mononuclear cells (PBMCs), collected at new diagnosis, from a patient treated with antithyroid drugs. Source of these receptors: a man aged 40-49 years with Graves disease.

The gene calls are TRBV19 and TRBJ2-5, with no clear D. This CDR3 has 15 amino acids. CDR1 LNHDA and CDR2 SQIVND come from the germline V gene (reference sequence). Trimming cost V 2 bases and J 2 bases, with 12 bases left between them. Here the CDR3 DNA reads TGTGCCAGTAGTATAATGGGCGGTAATCAAGAGACCCAGTACTTC. As protein: CASSIMGGNQETQYF.

This clonotype showed up many times. The rearrangement links TRBV2 to TRBJ2-7, with D tentatively TRBD1 (6 bases). CDR1 is SNHLY, CDR2 FYNNEI, per germline. V lost 10 bases to trimming and J lost 5 bases, with 15 bases between them. This CDR3 is built from 12 residues. The CDR3 here is CAIRDNLDEQYF. The CDR3, as DNA: TGTGCCATCCGGGACAACCTAGACGAGCAGTACTTC.

Here the CDR3 reads CATSDKALGLSFPGELFF. The DNA of the CDR3 is TGTGCCACCAGTGATAAGGCCCTAGGATTGTCCTTCCCCGGGGAGCTGTTTTTT. The chain employs TRBV24-1 and TRBJ2-2; D gene ambiguous. The V end was cut by 3 bases, the J end by 6 bases, with 22 bases between. The germline CDR1 and CDR2 sequences are KGHDR and SFDVKD. The CDR3 sequence is 18 residues long.